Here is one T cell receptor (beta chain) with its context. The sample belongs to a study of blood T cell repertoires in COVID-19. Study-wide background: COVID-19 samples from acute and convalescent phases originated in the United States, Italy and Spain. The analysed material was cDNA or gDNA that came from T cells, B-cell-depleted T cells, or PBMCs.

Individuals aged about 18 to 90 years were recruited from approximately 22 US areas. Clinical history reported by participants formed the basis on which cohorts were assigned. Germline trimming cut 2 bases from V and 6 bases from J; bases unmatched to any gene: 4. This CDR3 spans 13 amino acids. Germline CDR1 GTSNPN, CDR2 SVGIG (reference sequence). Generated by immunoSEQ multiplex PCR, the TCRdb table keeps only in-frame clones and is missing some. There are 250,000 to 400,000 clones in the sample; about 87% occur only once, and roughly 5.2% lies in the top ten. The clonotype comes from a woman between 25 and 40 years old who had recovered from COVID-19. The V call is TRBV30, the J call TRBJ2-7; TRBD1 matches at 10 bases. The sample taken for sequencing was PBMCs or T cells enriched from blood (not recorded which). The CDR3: CAWSRQGAGEQYF. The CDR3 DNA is TGTGCCTGGAGTAGACAGGGGGCGGGCGAGCAGTACTTC.